These 29 T cell receptor beta chains were sequenced from one sample in a study of human T cells and chemical hapten exposure. TCRdb re-called the RACE reads with MiXCR, one entry per CDR3 protein. The table lists 75,000 to 95,000 distinct CDR3 sequences, about 12% of them singletons. Time point denoted: patch test 1, 2 weeks after DPC sensitization. The sample's treatment: therapeutic diphenylcyclopropenone sensitization with weekly scalp DPC. This sample comprised whole blood, obtained in connection with sensitization to the hapten diphenylcyclopropenone (DPC). The receptors stem from an older woman with alopecia areata. Some clones in this sample may be carry-over from other donors' samples.

V usage is TRBV29-1 and J usage is TRBJ1-2; no firm D call. This CDR3 spans 12 amino acids. The germline gives CDR1 SQVTM, CDR2 ANQGSEA. V was pared by 5 bases and J by 3 bases, with 10 bases between. DNA of the CDR3: TGCAGCGTTTCGACGGCTGACTATGGCTACACCTTC. Translated: CSVSTADYGYTF.

This clonotype was seen only a few times. The chain uses TRBV20-1 and TRBJ1-6; D gene unclear. V was trimmed by 0 bases and J by 9 bases, leaving 15 bases between them. The CDR3 extends over 15 amino acids. CDR1 is DFQATT and CDR2 is SNEGSKA in the germline V gene (reference sequence). CDR3 residues: CSARDRITPLSPLHF. The CDR3 DNA follows: TGCAGTGCTAGAGATCGCATCACCCCACTTTCACCCCTCCACTTT.

This clonotype occurred many times. This chain joins TRBV29-1 and TRBJ1-2; no definite D call. This CDR3 contains 14 residues. Germline CDR1 SQVTM, CDR2 ANQGSEA. The ends were cut back, 1 base at V and 3 bases at J, with 12 bases in the middle. The CDR3 protein is CSVEGGPRYYGYTF. The CDR3 nucleotides read TGCAGCGTTGAAGGAGGGCCGAGATACTATGGCTACACCTTC.

About this clonotype: Possible read error: a much larger clone is one base away. The genes are TRBV18 and TRBJ1-1; TRBD1 matches at 8 bases. V dropped 4 bases and J dropped 6; count of bases not matched to a gene: 10. CDR3 length: 15 residues. Germline V lookup: CDR1 KGHSH, CDR2 LQKENI. This CDR3 reads CASSQIDRGGAEAFF. The CDR3 nucleotides read TGTGCCAGCTCACAGATCGACAGGGGAGGGGCTGAAGCTTTCTTT.

This clonotype has just a few counts. The J gene is TRBJ2-5, the V gene TRBV11-2; 9 bases map to TRBD2. The CDR3 covers 16 residues. Losses at the gene ends were 5 bases for V and 4 bases for J; bases not matched to a gene: 11. Germline CDR1 reads SGHAT; CDR2 reads FQNNGV. CDR3 sequence reads: CASSVTAGGPPETQYF. DNA of the CDR3: TGTGCCAGCAGCGTAACCGCGGGGGGGCCTCCAGAGACCCAGTACTTC. The whole variable domain, filled in from reference TRBV11-2 and TRBJ2-5, reads EAGVAQSPRYKIIEKRQSVAFWCNPISGHATLYWYQQILGQGPKLLIQFQNNGVVDDSQLPKDRFSAERLKGVDSTLKIQPAKLEDSAVYLCASSVTAGGPPETQYFGPGTRLLVL.

This clonotype was seen a few times. The chain joins TRBV9 to TRBJ2-5; TRBD1 matches 7 bases. After removal of 0 bases from V and 7 bases from J, the junction contained 3 bases not matched to a gene. Germline V gene data show CDR1 as SGDLS and CDR2 as YYNGEE. CDR3 length: 13 residues. The CDR3 DNA sequence: TGTGCCAGCAGCGTAGACGCAGGGGGGACCCAGTACTTC. Amino acids: CASSVDAGGTQYF.

The chain has TRBV29-1 and TRBJ1-4; the D gene is possibly TRBD1 (5 bases). CDR1 is SQVTM and CDR2 is ANQGSEA in the germline V gene. The CDR3 has 11 residues. Trimming shortened V by 7 bases and J by 10 bases, and 13 bases separated the two germline ends. The CDR3 region has the DNA TGCAGCGCTGGGGGAGACAGAAAACTGTTTTTT. Translation: CSAGGDRKLFF. The full variable domain, rest sourced from reference TRBV29-1 and TRBJ1-4, is SAVISQKPSRDICQRGTSLTIQCQVDSQVTMMFWYRQQPGQSLTLIATANQGSEATYESGFVIDKFPISRPNLTFSTLTVSNMSPEDSSIYLCSAGGDRKLFFGSGTQLSVL.

The chain combines TRBV10-3 with TRBJ2-5; 7 bases align to TRBD1. With 4 bases clipped from V and 6 bases from J, the junction kept 2 bases outside the gene matches. Germline lookup yields CDR1 ENHRY and CDR2 SYGVKD. The length of the CDR3 is 12 residues. Written as DNA, the CDR3 is TGTGCCATCAGTGGGGGACAGCAGACCCAGTACTTC. Translated, it gives CAISGGQQTQYF.

This clonotype has a handful of counts. The V and J genes are TRBV20-1 and TRBJ2-1; no firm D call. The V end lost 6 bases, the J end lost 9 bases, and 12 bases lay between the germline ends. The CDR3 extends over 11 amino acids. The germline V gene has CDR1 DFQATT and CDR2 SNEGSKA (reference sequence). CDR3 protein: CSAPTLGEQFF. The CDR3 region has the DNA TGCAGTGCCCCCACCCTCGGTGAGCAGTTCTTC.

CDR3 protein: CASSLGTSGGRQTDTQYF. Here the CDR3 DNA reads TGTGCCAGCAGCTTAGGGACTAGCGGGGGAAGGCAGACAGATACGCAGTATTTT. The gene calls are TRBV5-5 and TRBJ2-3, with TRBD2 matching over 14 bases. The CDR3 is 18 amino acids. Germline loops: CDR1 SGHKS, CDR2 YYEKEE (reference sequence). V dropped 2 bases and J dropped 3; count of bases not matched to a gene: 8.

V is TRBV4-2 and J is TRBJ2-6; D gene ambiguous. V lost 4 bases and J lost 0, with 10 bases in between. Germline V gives CDR1 LGHNA, CDR2 YNFKEQ. CDR3 length equals 16 residues. The CDR3 sequence: CASSLSELSGANVLTF. The CDR3 bases are TGTGCCAGCAGCCTGTCGGAGCTCTCTGGGGCCAACGTCCTGACTTTC.

This clonotype appeared many times. The chain carries TRBV30 and TRBJ2-1; D may be TRBD2 (5 bases). V lost 2 bases and J lost 3, with 14 bases in between. CDR1 and CDR2 from the germline V gene are GTSNPN and SVGIG (reference sequence). The CDR3 has 15 residues. The CDR3 region has the DNA TGTGCCTGGAGTCGAAGCGGTGACTACTACAATGAGCAGTTCTTC. This encodes CAWSRSGDYYNEQFF.

The rearrangement uses TRBV7-9 and TRBJ1-1; no clear D. Germline values: CDR1 SEHNR, CDR2 FQNEAQ (reference sequence). The CDR3 totals 14 residues. V was pared by 1 base and J by 1 base, with 7 bases between. The CDR3 DNA is TGTGCCAGCAGCTTAGGTGCAGGGAACACTGAAGCTTTCTTT. Encoded protein: CASSLGAGNTEAFF.

This clonotype was picked up many times. One end of the junction varies from germline; a read error may be responsible. The rearrangement uses TRBV5-1 and TRBJ1-2; perhaps TRBD1 as D (6 bases). In germline, CDR1 is SGHRS, CDR2 YFSETQ. The CDR3 has 16 residues. This chain's CDR3 is CASSSDQQGSTYGYIF. The CDR3 region has the DNA TGCGCCAGCAGCTCCGACCAACAGGGATCGACTTATGGCTACATCTTC.

This clonotype was detected only a few times. The chain carries TRBV2 and TRBJ1-1; TRBD1 agrees at 10 bases. CDR3 length equals 13 residues. The V and J ends lost 8 bases and 8 bases, in that order; junction bases with no gene match: 8. Germline V CDR1 and CDR2: SNHLY, FYNNEI. The CDR3 sequence: CASETTGGGEAFF. DNA for the CDR3: TGTGCCAGCGAGACGACAGGGGGCGGAGAAGCTTTCTTT.

At least ten counts were recorded for this clonotype. The V and J genes are TRBV19 and TRBJ1-5; D might be TRBD1 (5 bases). The CDR3 totals 15 residues. Trimming pared 3 bases from V and 6 bases from J, leaving 15 bases between. CDR1 LNHDA and CDR2 SQIVND come from the germline V gene (reference sequence). CDR3 region: CASSMATITGQPQHF. For the CDR3, the DNA is TGTGCCAGTAGTATGGCTACGATTACAGGTCAGCCCCAGCATTTT.

This clonotype was counted ten times or more. The chain recombines TRBV6-6 with TRBJ2-5; D unclear. The germline V and J ends were trimmed by 0 bases and 3 bases, with 8 bases remaining between them. This CDR3 is 14 amino acids long. Germline values: CDR1 MNHNY, CDR2 SVGAGI (reference sequence). The DNA for the CDR3 is TGTGCCAGCAGTTACTCAGGGTTTGAAGAGACCCAGTACTTC. Protein sequence: CASSYSGFEETQYF.

This clonotype was recorded at least ten times. The rearrangement links TRBV19 to TRBJ2-7; perhaps TRBD2 as D (5 bases). The CDR3 covers 16 residues. The V end lost 5 bases, the J end lost 0 bases, and 17 bases lay between the germline ends. Germline V CDR1 and CDR2: LNHDA, SQIVND (reference sequence). The CDR3 DNA sequence: TGTGCCAGTAGTTATGGATCTAGACGGGACTCCTACGAGCAGTACTTC. The encoded protein is CASSYGSRRDSYEQYF.

V gene TRBV29-1 combines with J gene TRBJ2-5, with D possibly being TRBD1 (5 bases). V was pared by 7 bases and J by 4 bases, with 16 bases between. CDR1 SQVTM and CDR2 ANQGSEA come from the germline V gene. This CDR3 comprises 13 residues. Here the CDR3 DNA reads TGCAGCGCAGGACATTCTCAGGGAGAGACCCAGTACTTC. Its protein product is CSAGHSQGETQYF.

This clonotype showed up many times. J is TRBJ1-2 and V is TRBV5-1; D ambiguous. The germline V gene has CDR1 SGHRS and CDR2 YFSETQ. Trimming left V 4 bases short and J 2 bases short, with 6 bases between. CDR3 length equals 12 residues. The CDR3 loop reads CASSPGNYGYTF. The CDR3 DNA reads TGCGCCAGCAGCCCAGGAAACTATGGCTACACCTTC.

The chain is built from TRBV19 and TRBJ1-5; tentative D call: TRBD1 (6 bases). The CDR3 contains 16 residues. The V gene lost 2 bases and the J gene lost 0 bases, with 11 bases spanning the gap. CDR1 is LNHDA, CDR2 SQIVND, per germline (reference sequence). The CDR3 loop is CASSIQGLYSNQPQHF. For the CDR3, the DNA is TGTGCCAGTAGTATACAGGGGCTTTATAGCAATCAGCCCCAGCATTTT.

This clonotype was recorded at least ten times. The chain couples TRBV2 to TRBJ2-1, with TRBD1 as a possible D gene (5 bases). V lost 4 bases to trimming and J lost 9 bases, with 16 bases between them. The CDR3 is 14 amino acids. Germline V gives CDR1 SNHLY, CDR2 FYNNEI. The CDR3: CASSGQGVGFEQFF. The DNA of the CDR3 is TGTGCCAGCAGTGGGCAAGGGGTTGGTTTTGAGCAGTTCTTC.

In its sample, this clonotype was seen many times. This rearrangement joins TRBV18 to TRBJ2-5, with D uncertain. The CDR3 is 14 amino acids. Trimming took 3 bases from V and 3 from J, leaving 11 bases between them. The germline CDR1 and CDR2 sequences are KGHSH and LQKENI. Here the CDR3 DNA reads TGTGCCAGCTCACCGTCCCTAAGTGAAGAGACCCAGTACTTC. This translates into CASSPSLSEETQYF.

This clonotype was counted only a few times. The CDR3 nucleotides read TGTGCCAGCAGGGGGTACGCTGAAGCTTTCTTT. It specifies CASRGYAEAFF. V is TRBV3-1 and J is TRBJ1-1; D is unresolved. The germline V gene has CDR1 LGHDT and CDR2 YNNKEL (reference sequence). The V gene lost 6 bases and the J gene lost 6 bases, with 8 bases spanning the gap. CDR3 length equals 11 residues.

The V and J genes are TRBV5-1 and TRBJ2-7, with a weak D call TRBD1 (6 bases). V shed 5 bases and J shed 2 bases, with 11 bases lying between them. CDR1 is SGHRS, CDR2 YFSETQ, per germline. The CDR3 loop spans 13 amino acids. The chain's CDR3 is CASSSGHPYEQYF. The CDR3 nucleotides are TGCGCCAGCAGTTCGGGACACCCCTACGAGCAGTACTTC.

This clonotype has a count of ten or more. The chain links TRBV29-1 to TRBJ2-2; D is unclear. V lost 5 bases to trimming and J lost 2 bases, with 15 bases between them. Germline-derived CDR1 and CDR2 are SQVTM and ANQGSEA. The CDR3 is 15 amino acids. CDR3 residues: CSVTINLANTGELFF. DNA of the CDR3: TGCAGCGTTACGATTAACCTGGCAAACACCGGGGAGCTGTTTTTT.

This clonotype has only a few counts. The chain links TRBV7-2 to TRBJ1-5; 9 bases are shared with TRBD1. The CDR3 has 17 amino acids. Trimming removed 3 bases from V and 3 bases from J; junction bases left unmatched: 9. In germline, CDR1 is SGHTA, CDR2 FQGNSA. The CDR3 nucleotides are TGTGCCAGCAGCTTTGCCGGCGGGACAGGGAACAATCAGCCCCAGCATTTT. Translating it yields CASSFAGGTGNNQPQHF.

CDR3 in amino acids: CASSRSGQAVYEQYF. DNA of the CDR3: TGTGCCAGCAGTCGATCGGGACAGGCGGTCTACGAGCAGTACTTC. The rearrangement links TRBV6-5 to TRBJ2-7; 8 nucleotides agree with TRBD1. The CDR3 is 15 amino acids. CDR1 and CDR2 (germline): MNHEY, SVGAGI. After removal of 5 bases from V and 3 bases from J, the junction contained 9 bases not matched to a gene.

This clonotype was seen ten or more times. This sequence joins TRBV3-1 and TRBJ2-2; D gene uncertain. The germline gives CDR1 LGHDT, CDR2 YNNKEL (reference sequence). The V gene lost 2 bases and the J gene lost 7 bases, with 11 bases spanning the gap. This CDR3 is 14 amino acids long. CDR3 in amino acids: CASSQRTLGGELFF. CDR3 in DNA: TGTGCCAGCAGCCAAAGAACCCTAGGCGGGGAGCTGTTTTTT. Full variable domain (remainder filled in from reference TRBV3-1 and TRBJ2-2): DTAVSQTPKYLVTQMGNDKSIKCEQNLGHDTMYWYKQDSKKFLKIMFSYNNKELIINETVPNRFSPKSPDKAHLNLHINSLELGDSAVYFCASSQRTLGGELFFGEGSRLTVL.